These T cell receptor beta chains were read from a single sample in a study of blood T cells in healthy people across ages. TCRdb recomputed calls from the 5' RACE reads with MiXCR, one row per CDR3 protein. The sample contains about 400,000 distinct CDR3 sequences, 52% of which appear only once. Sequenced sample: blood. These receptors were collected from a man between 60 and 75 years old in good health. Each CDR3 is given with its conserved first and last residue. A D gene is named only where the DNA matches it firmly. Expanded clones are given a class, and other clones once, few, many or no size at all.

- - TRBJ2-1 TRBV4-2 TGTGCCAGCAGCCAAGTGCAGGGAAGGTGGGGTGAGCAGTTCTTC CASSQVQGRWGEQFF
few - TRBJ2-6 TRBV7-9 TGTGCCAGCAACCCTGATGCAGGTGGGGCCAACGTCCTGACTTTC CASNPDAGGANVLTF
- - TRBJ2-5 TRBV15 TGTGCCACCAGCAGAGGGGGAGCGGAGACCCAGTACTTC CATSRGGAETQYF
- TRBD2 TRBJ2-1 TRBV4-1 TGCGCCAGCAGCCATTCTACTAGCGGGGGGGCCCGGTATGAGCAGTTCTTC CASSHSTSGGARYEQFF
few - TRBJ2-7 TRBV2 TGTGCCAGCAGTCAACCATTTCGCCGGGACCACGAGCTCAGCGAGCAGTACTTC CASSQPFRRDHELSEQYF
few TRBD1 TRBJ1-2 TRBV12-3/TRBV12-4 TGTGCCAGCAGTTTGTCAGGGGGCGGTGGCTACACCTTC CASSLSGGGGYTF
- - TRBJ2-7 TRBV7-8 TGTGCCAGCAGCCCCCGGACTGTCGGCTACGAACAGTACTTC CASSPRTVGYEQYF
- - TRBJ2-7 TRBV29-1 TGCAGCGTTGGGAAAGGGGCAGGCTACGAGCAGTACTTC CSVGKGAGYEQYF
- - TRBJ2-3 TRBV6-6 TGTGCCAGCAGAGAATCGCAAGATACGCAGTATTTT CASRESQDTQYF
- TRBD2 TRBJ2-3 TRBV20-1 TGCAGTGCTGGATCAGCCGGGACTAGCGGGACCACAGATACGCAGTATTTT CSAGSAGTSGTTDTQYF
- - TRBJ2-7 TRBV21-1 TGTGCCAGCAGCAAAGCGCCATCCCCCCCCCGTCGGGACAGGGAAGGTTACGAGCAGTACTTC CASSKAPSPPRRDREGYEQYF
- TRBD1 TRBJ1-2 TRBV20-1 TGCAGTGCTAGGACAGGGCTCCATGGCTACACCTTC CSARTGLHGYTF
- TRBD1 TRBJ2-7 TRBV18 TGTGCCAGCTCACGATACCGGGACAGGGGTCACAACGAGCAGTACTTC CASSRYRDRGHNEQYF
- TRBD1 TRBJ2-7 TRBV20-1 TGCAGTGCTAGAGCATTTCAGGGGGTCCCGGGCGAGCAGTACTTC CSARAFQGVPGEQYF
- TRBD1 TRBJ2-1 TRBV11-2 TGTGCCAGCAGCTCCGGGACAGGGGTTTGGGAGCAGTTCTTC CASSSGTGVWEQFF
few - TRBJ1-2 TRBV10-3 TGTGCCATCCTGGGCAACAACTATGGCTACACCTTC CAILGNNYGYTF
- TRBD1 TRBJ2-3 TRBV18 TGTGCCAGCCCACCAGGGACAGGGAGCACAGATACGCAGTATTTT CASPPGTGSTDTQYF
- - TRBJ2-5 TRBV24-1 TGTGCCACCAGTGATACGGGGGAGAACCGCCAAGAGACCCAGTACTTC CATSDTGENRQETQYF
- - TRBJ2-5 TRBV7-9 TGTGCCAGCAGCTTCGGGACAAGGGGGGACAATGAGCAGTACTTC CASSFGTRGDNEQYF
once - TRBJ2-4 TRBV5-1 TGCGCCAGCAGCTTGGAGACCAGGCCGATAGCCAAAAACATTCAGTACTTC CASSLETRPIAKNIQYF
- - TRBJ2-5 TRBV9 TGTGCCAGCAGCCTAGGGGGAACCACCACTCTCCAAGAGACCCAGTACTTC CASSLGGTTTLQETQYF
few TRBD2 TRBJ2-7 TRBV27 TGTGCCAGCAGTTTACAAAAACGGGCGGGAGGGCCTTCCTACGAGCAGTACTTC CASSLQKRAGGPSYEQYF
- - TRBJ1-2 TRBV20-1 TGCAGTGCTTACAATAACTATGGCTGCACCTTC CSAYNNYGCTF
once TRBD1 TRBJ2-1 TRBV5-5 TGTGCCAGCAGCTGGGCCGGGGGACAGGGATATGAGCAGTTCTTC CASSWAGGQGYEQFF
- - TRBJ2-5 TRBV7-2 TGTGCCAGCAGCTTAGACCCCGCGGGGACCCAGTACTTC CASSLDPAGTQYF
- TRBD1 TRBJ2-1 TRBV20-1 TGCAGTGCTAGGGGGACAGGTGAAAATGAGCAGTTCTTC CSARGTGENEQFF
few - TRBJ2-1 TRBV5-1 TGCGCCAGCAGCTCAACACTAGGTCCTGAGCAGTTCTTC CASSSTLGPEQFF
- TRBD2 TRBJ2-1 TRBV27 TGTGCCAGCAGTAACGGACTAGCGGGGCTACCAGAGCAGTTCTTC CASSNGLAGLPEQFF
- TRBD1 TRBJ1-2 TRBV2 TGTGCCAGCAGACCTAAGGGGGGACAGATCTATGGCTACACCTTC CASRPKGGQIYGYTF
- - TRBJ2-7 TRBV10-1 TGCGCCAGCAGTGACCCCCTGAAAGCGGACGAGCAGTACTTC CASSDPLKADEQYF
- TRBD2 TRBJ2-7 TRBV7-2 TGTGCCAGCAGCTTAGCCCTCCCAAGCGGGGGGTACTACGAGCAGTACTTC CASSLALPSGGYYEQYF
many - TRBJ2-1 TRBV29-1 TGCAGCGTTCAGCGGTACCTCTCCTACAATGAGCAGTTCTTC CSVQRYLSYNEQFF
- - TRBJ1-4 TRBV20-1 TGCAGTGCTAGCCGACGGGCATCTAATGAAAAACTGTTTTTT CSASRRASNEKLFF
- - TRBJ2-3 TRBV6-1 TGTGCCAGCAGTGAACCCGTGGAGCAGTACTTT CASSEPVEQYF
- - TRBJ1-2 TRBV14 TGTGCCAGCAGCCATGAAACCGGTTTCAACTATGGCTACACCTTC CASSHETGFNYGYTF
few - TRBJ2-4 TRBV28 TGTGCCAGCAGCTCCCTAGGGGCCAAAAACATTCAGTACTTC CASSSLGAKNIQYF
few - TRBJ2-1 TRBV7-2 TGTGCCAGCAGCCAAGCCCCGGGATCCTTCGACAATGAGCAGTTCTTC CASSQAPGSFDNEQFF
- - TRBJ1-2 TRBV10-3 TGTGCCATCAGTGTGGACACCAACTATGGCTACACCTTC CAISVDTNYGYTF
- - TRBJ2-6 TRBV18 TGTGCCAGCTCCCGTTCACACAGCTCAGGGGCCAACGTCCTGACTTTC CASSRSHSSGANVLTF
- - TRBJ2-7 TRBV6-1 TGTGCCAGCAGTGAAAACCTCTCTTCTCTCTACGAGCAGTACTTC CASSENLSSLYEQYF
few - TRBJ2-6 TRBV12-3/TRBV12-4 TGTGCCAGCAGTTCCCGGGGTTCTGGGGCCAACGTCCTGACTTTC CASSSRGSGANVLTF
- - TRBJ2-7 TRBV12-3/TRBV12-4 TGTGCCAGCGCAACGACCTCAGGGACCAACTACGAGCAGTACTTC CASATTSGTNYEQYF
- - TRBJ2-1 TRBV9 TGTGCCAGCAGTCCTAAAGCGGGCTCCTACAATGAGCAGTTCTTC CASSPKAGSYNEQFF
- - TRBJ1-1 TRBV9 TGTGCCTCCCAACGGGGGGGAAACTCTGAAGCTTTCTTT CASQRGGNSEAFF
many - TRBJ2-7 TRBV7-9 TGTGCCAGCACCCCAGGTGTGAACGAGCAGTACTTC CASTPGVNEQYF
- - TRBJ2-3 TRBV7-2 TGTGCCAGCAGCCCCAGAGGGATGGGCCTGAGGGGGGTGCAGTATTTT CASSPRGMGLRGVQYF
- - TRBJ2-3 TRBV12-3/TRBV12-4 TGTGCCAGCAGTTTAGGGGGGCCCGGCACAGATACGCAGTATTTT CASSLGGPGTDTQYF
- TRBD1 TRBJ2-7 TRBV27 TGTGCCAGCACCTCACAGGGGTCGAGCGAGCAGTACTTC CASTSQGSSEQYF
- - TRBJ1-2 TRBV29-1 TGCAGCGTTGGGGGAGGGTACGGTAACTATGGCTACACCTTC CSVGGGYGNYGYTF
- - TRBJ1-4 TRBV5-5 TGTGCCAGCAGCCCCGGGTTAAATAATGAAAAACTGTTTTTT CASSPGLNNEKLFF
- TRBD1 TRBJ2-1 TRBV20-1 TGCAGTGCCCAGGGGGACAGGGCGGATGAGCAGTTCTTC CSAQGDRADEQFF
- - TRBJ2-6 TRBV7-2 TGTGCCTGCAGCCGTGGTTCTGGGGCCAACGTCCTGACTTTC CACSRGSGANVLTF
few - TRBJ2-7 TRBV4-2 TGTGCCAGCAGCCAAGATCCAGGGCGGGGCTCCGGCGAGCAGTACTTC CASSQDPGRGSGEQYF
- - TRBJ2-7 TRBV6-2/TRBV6-3 TGTGCCAGCAGTGACTGGGACAACTACGAGCAGTACTTC CASSDWDNYEQYF
few - TRBJ1-2 TRBV16 TGTGCCAGCAGCCAAAGGCAGGCTAACTATGGCTACACCTTC CASSQRQANYGYTF
many TRBD2 TRBJ2-3 TRBV2 TGTGCCAGCAGTGATTTGGGAGGGACTACAGATACGCAGTATTTT CASSDLGGTTDTQYF
- TRBD2 TRBJ2-7 TRBV5-1 TGCGCCAGCAGCGGTCGGGGAGGGGTCGACGAGCAGTACTTC CASSGRGGVDEQYF
- - TRBJ1-2 TRBV29-1 TGCAGCGTTGAAGAGCGTTCGGACAGCACTTATGGCTACACCTTC CSVEERSDSTYGYTF
once - TRBJ2-1 TRBV4-3 TGCGCCAGCGGCCAAGGGGGGGTCAGAAACAATGAGCAGTTCTTC CASGQGGVRNNEQFF
few - TRBJ2-7 TRBV20-1 TGCAGTGCTAACCTGCCCGGGGCCAGGTCCTACGAGCAGTACTTC CSANLPGARSYEQYF